The T cell receptor (beta chain) described here comes from a study of early T cells in non-severe SARS-CoV-2 infection. Study-wide context: The authors sequenced bulk RNA from unsorted whole blood, leaving chains unpaired.

This clonotype has at least ten counts. Its matching antigen is unknown. Individual cDNA molecules received unique molecular identifiers. Each CDR3 protein gets one entry after TCRdb re-called the 5' RACE reads with MiXCR. The data hold under 85,000 distinct CDR3 sequences, with 11% to 15% observed a single time. Study conclusions and caveats: CD4 and private specificities were missed by VDJdb matching, which favored anti-spike CD8 responses.

Trimming pared 4 bases from V and 7 bases from J, leaving 14 bases between. This CDR3 is built from 13 residues. Germline V gives CDR1 SQVTM, CDR2 ANQGSEA. The source material was whole blood. The TCR comes from an adult who was a healthcare worker with PCR-confirmed SARS-CoV-2 infection or an uninfected control (not recorded which). V is TRBV29-1 and J is TRBJ2-1; a possible D gene is TRBD2 (5 bases). The chain's CDR3 is CSVGGKMRNEQFF. In DNA form, the CDR3 reads TGCAGCGTTGGAGGGAAAATGAGGAATGAGCAGTTCTTC.